This TCR beta chain was identified in a study of response to subunit inactivated influenza vaccine (dated by TCRdb to between 2018 and 2020). With regard to the full study: Deep quantitative T cell receptor repertoire profiling was used in the study to track responses to a trivalent subunit inactivated influenza vaccine. The study at large found these results: The authors proposed that each seasonal influenza vaccination may bring in only a limited number of new T cells.

Libraries came from RT-PCR. Sequencer: Illumina HiSeq 2500. Using fastp at Q25 and MiXCR, TCRdb reprocessed the public reads and kept productive beta chains. Each CDR3 protein appears once, grouped with its most common genes and DNA. The sample table records under 750,000 distinct CDR3 sequences; 10% to 15% of these occur just once. The biggest ten clones account for 10% of the sample. Turning to this clonotype: The antigen it binds to is not known. Base qualities are not at hand, and no much larger clone is one base apart.

V trim: 6 bases; J trim: 5 bases; unmatched bases: 4. The CDR3 holds 12 amino acids from the cysteine to the phenylalanine. Only the CDR3 DNA is retained, 36 bases long and in frame from the first base. The sequence came from a man aged 45 to 65 who received an inactivated influenza vaccine. Donor details come from another sample of the same person, matched by shared clones. The V gene is TRBV12-3 or TRBV12-4 and the J gene is TRBJ2-7; 7 central nucleotides agree with TRBD2. The sample here was PBMCs from blood, taken on the day of vaccination. The CDR3 protein sequence reads: CASRRELNEQYF. The nucleotide sequence is TGTGCCAGCAGGCGGGAGCTCAACGAGCAGTACTTC.